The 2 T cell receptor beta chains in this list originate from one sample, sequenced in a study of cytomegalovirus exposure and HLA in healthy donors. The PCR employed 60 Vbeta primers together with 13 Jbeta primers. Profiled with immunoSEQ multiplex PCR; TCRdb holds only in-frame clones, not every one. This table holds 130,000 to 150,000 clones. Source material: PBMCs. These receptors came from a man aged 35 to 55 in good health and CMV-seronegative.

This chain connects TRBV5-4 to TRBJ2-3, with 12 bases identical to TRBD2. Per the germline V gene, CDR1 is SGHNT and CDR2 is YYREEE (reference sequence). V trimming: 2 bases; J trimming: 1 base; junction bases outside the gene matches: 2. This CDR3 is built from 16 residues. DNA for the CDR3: TGTGCCAGCAGCTTTTGGACTAGCGGGGGCACAGATACGCAGTATTTT. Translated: CASSFWTSGGTDTQYF.

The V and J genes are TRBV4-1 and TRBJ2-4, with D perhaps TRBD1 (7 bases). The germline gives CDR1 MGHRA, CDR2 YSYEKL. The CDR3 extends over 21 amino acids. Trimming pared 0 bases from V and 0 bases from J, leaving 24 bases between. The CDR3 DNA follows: TGCGCCAGCAGCCAAGACCCAGGGGGGCCCGGAAGTACCTTAGCCAAAAACATTCAGTACTTC. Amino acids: CASSQDPGGPGSTLAKNIQYF.